A selection of T cell receptor beta chains follows, all from one sample in a study of technical replicates of blood from several donors. Clones were sequenced by immunoSEQ multiplex PCR, and TCRdb holds only the in-frame ones, with some missing. The sample has over 85,000 clones; just under 95% are singletons. The sample consisted of T cells isolated from PBMCs. The receptors stem from a human donor in good health. The CDR3 runs from the conserved cysteine through the conserved F or W. The D gene is left open where the match is weak. The size of a clone is reported for some rows only, either as once, few or many, or as a class for expanded clones.

. | TRBJ2-1 | . | TRBV19 | TGTGCCAGCCTTTCCCTCAGGGGCCATGAGCAGTTCTTC | CASLSLRGHEQFF
. | TRBJ2-7 | . | TRBV5-6 | TGTGCCAGCAGCGTCTTCATGGCCCCTTACGAGCAGTACTTC | CASSVFMAPYEQYF
TRBD2 | TRBJ2-7 | few | TRBV7-9 | TGTGCCAGCAGCCCACGTCCTCCGGGACTAGCGCACTACGAGCAGTACTTC | CASSPRPPGLAHYEQYF
TRBD1 | TRBJ1-6 | . | TRBV7-2 | TGTGCCAGCAGCTTGGGGACACAGGGGAAGGTGGGTTCACCCCTCCACTTT | CASSLGTQGKVGSPLHF
TRBD2 | TRBJ2-7 | . | TRBV27 | TGTGCCAGCAGTTTATTCGCCGTAGCGGGAGGGCCATATGAGCAGTACTTC | CASSLFAVAGGPYEQYF
TRBD1 | TRBJ2-5 | . | TRBV30 | TGTGCCTGGAGCCAAACGGGACAGGACCAAGAGACCCAGTACTTC | CAWSQTGQDQETQYF
. | TRBJ2-7 | . | TRBV7-9 | TGTGCCAGCAGCTTCCTGGAGCAGGGTTTTGAGCAGTACTTC | CASSFLEQGFEQYF
TRBD1 | TRBJ2-4 | . | TRBV6-1 | TGTGCCAGCCTCATGGGACAGCGCCCTCACATTCAGTACTTC | CASLMGQRPHIQYF
TRBD2 | TRBJ2-3 | . | TRBV14 | TGTGCCAGCAGCCAAGTGACCCTAGCGGGAGGCCGCACAGATACGCAGTATTTT | CASSQVTLAGGRTDTQYF
. | TRBJ1-4 | . | TRBV6-6 | TGTGCCAGCAGTTACGGGCGGGTAGGGAGCGGTCTCTTGTTTTTT | CASSYGRVGSGLLFF